This T cell receptor beta chain appears in the sequencing data of a study of blood T cell repertoires in COVID-19. With V trimmed by 4 bases and J by 1 base, 1 base remained unmatched. Germline V CDR1 and CDR2: WNHNN, SYGVQD (reference sequence). The CDR3 spans 17 residues. Profiled with immunoSEQ multiplex PCR; TCRdb holds only in-frame clones, not every one. The data show a few hundred thousand clones, around 89% seen once. Source material: PBMCs or T cells enriched from blood (not recorded which). The TCR sequence derives from a woman younger than 35 with acute COVID-19. The chain is built from TRBV10-1 and TRBJ2-1; 16 bases are a match to TRBD2. CDR3 region: CASSGGLAGGSYNEQFF. CDR3 DNA: TGCGCCAGCAGTGGGGGACTAGCGGGAGGGTCCTACAATGAGCAGTTCTTC.